Sequencing of this TCR beta chain was carried out in a study of cytomegalovirus exposure and HLA in healthy donors. PCR amplification relied on 60 Vbeta primers (plus 13 Jbeta primers). Original processing notes: Roughly 10 million shared chains were among some 75 million unique TCR beta chains counted in a later analysis. Sequencing was performed with immunoSEQ multiplex PCR; in TCRdb, only in-frame clones are kept and a portion is missing. D and trimming were read from the DNA, whereas the V and J calls and clone size are those reported in that table. The repertoire holds almost 200,000 clones, with roughly 79% as singletons. Germline loops: CDR1 SEHNR, CDR2 FQNEAQ (reference sequence). CDR3 size: 15 residues. The V end lost 3 bases, the J end lost 0 bases, and 11 bases lay between the germline ends.

The receptor comes from a man aged 25-45 years in good health and CMV-seronegative. The sample consisted of PBMCs. V and J are TRBV7-9 and TRBJ1-1; D ambiguous. CDR3 region: CASSFGPVMNTEAFF. In nucleotides, the CDR3 is TGTGCCAGCAGCTTTGGCCCAGTTATGAACACTGAAGCTTTCTTT. The whole variable domain, filled in from reference TRBV7-9 and TRBJ1-1, reads DTGVSQNPRHKITKRGQNVTFRCDPISEHNRLYWYRQTLGQGPEFLTYFQNEAQLEKSRLLSDRFSAERPKGSFSTLEIQRTEQGDSAMYLCASSFGPVMNTEAFFGQGTRLTVV.